Detailed here is one T cell receptor beta chain. The clone's antigen remains unknown. No base qualities exist here, and no much larger clone lies one base off it. From V the trimming removes 8 bases and from J it removes 7 bases, while the gene matches leave 7 bases of the junction unaccounted for. CDR1 and CDR2, per the germline V gene, are SNHLY and FYNNEI. Including cysteine and phenylalanine, the CDR3 has 13 amino acids. Of all the DNA, just the CDR3 is kept, 39 bases in frame from base 1. In Seattle, one collaborating source enrolled patients while the infection was active and tracked those patients longitudinally over the course of disease. Whole blood was collected in K2EDTA tubes by collaborating institutions according to the institutions' own protocols. For TCRbeta analysis, collaborators shipped samples in one of three forms: frozen whole blood, isolated PBMCs, or DNA extracted from either of those sample types.

TCRbeta CDR3 regions were amplified from genomic DNA by means of the immunoSEQ Assay, a bias-controlled multiplex PCR. As for how the authors treated the data: Nucleated cell counts per sample were estimated from amplification of reference gene primers within the assay. To quantify the absolute abundance of each unique TCRbeta CDR3 rearrangement, sequence reads were collapsed and filtered. Productive Simpson clonality was computed per sample as the square root of Simpson's diversity index over productive rearrangements. TCRdb retrieved this table from immuneACCESS and kept in-frame rearrangements only. Not all clones are present; in checked studies, unresolved V genes account for under half, and no reason is known for the remainder. V, J and clone size are those of that table, while D and trimming were read from the DNA. Counted in this sample were 150,000 to 200,000 clones; about 80% of them appeared once. The top ten constitute 6.5% to 8.5% of the sample.

The entry originates in a study of blood T cell repertoires in COVID-19 (dated by TCRdb to 2020 to 2021). Describing the broader study: Collaborator samples came from the United States, Italy and Spain and covered acute and convalescent phases of COVID-19. The material from the prospective study consisted of cDNA or gDNA derived from T cells, B-cell-depleted T cells, or PBMCs. Deeply sampled blood TCRbeta repertoires from subjects exposed to, actively infected with, or recovered from COVID-19 were included in the dataset. A freely available public database, intended as a resource for researchers studying the immune response to SARS-CoV-2, is where the repertoires were released. Samples came from the ongoing ImmuneRACE study (first 160 participants) plus 1,254 subjects from 6 global collaborators. Nearly every sample came with metadata listing a de-identified subject ID, COVID-19 status, age in years and sex. Where available, HLA class I and class II types were taken from metadata supplied by the sample provider and were not determined by assay-based typing.

Broader findings and caveats from the paper: Clinical and demographic metadata were provided uncurated, with the amount varying by source and participant.

Sequencing was done on a sample of peripheral blood. This receptor was identified in a middle-aged woman with COVID-19, enrolled during active disease. The chain was built from TRBV2 and TRBJ2-7, and 11 junction bases match TRBD2. CDR3 protein: CASQSSGRGEQYF. The DNA sequence is given as TGTGCCAGCCAAAGTAGCGGGAGGGGAGAGCAGTACTTC.